One T cell receptor (beta chain) is described in this entry. Its antigen remains unidentified. The entry originates in a study of T cell repertoires in cytomegalovirus infection. Findings of the study overall: Clonotypes of TCR beta that were HLA-C-restricted and CMV-specific dominated the ex vivo response.

TCRdb reprocessed the reads via MiXCR and lists one record per CDR3 protein. Among roughly 990,000 distinct CDR3 sequences listed, around 30% were seen once. V trimming: 5 bases; J trimming: 0 bases; junction bases outside the gene matches: 7. From germline, CDR1 is MNHEY and CDR2 SVGEGT. The CDR3 sequence is 16 residues long. This specimen was cultured CD8+ T cells from PBMCs, taken from culture after CMV antigen stimulation. The chain couples TRBV6-2 or TRBV6-3 to TRBJ1-3, with 7 bases fitting TRBD1. The source is a human donor in good health (CMV status not recorded). Some clones in this sample may be carry-over from other donors' samples. The CDR3 DNA follows: TGTGCCAGCAGTCGCGGACAGGCGAGCTCTGGAAACACCATATATTTT. Its protein product is CASSRGQASSGNTIYF.